The 17 T cell receptor beta chains below come from one sample, sequenced in a study of cytomegalovirus exposure and HLA in healthy donors. The primer mix had 60 Vbeta and 13 Jbeta primers. TCRdb keeps only in-frame clones here, not all; method: immunoSEQ multiplex PCR. The table records approximately 220,000 clones, over 65% of them present only once. Specimen: PBMCs. The receptors shown here come from a man aged 35-49 years in good health and CMV-seronegative.

This rearrangement joins TRBV15 to TRBJ2-7; D remains ambiguous. The germline V and J ends were trimmed by 3 bases and 8 bases, with 14 bases remaining between them. The CDR3 is made up of 13 amino acids. Germline V gives CDR1 LNHNV, CDR2 YYDKDF (reference sequence). CDR3: CATSRQEREQQYF. The CDR3 bases are TGTGCCACCAGCAGGCAGGAAAGAGAACAGCAGTACTTC.

The rearrangement links TRBV9 to TRBJ2-5, with a weak D call TRBD2 (7 bases). CDR1 and CDR2 (germline): SGDLS, YYNGEE. The CDR3 extends over 15 amino acids. V lost 3 bases and J lost 5, with 17 bases in between. The DNA of the CDR3 is TGTGCCAGCAGCGCCGGGTGGGGGGGGCAGGAGACCCAGTACTTC. It codes for CASSAGWGGQETQYF.

The chain uses TRBV20-1 and TRBJ1-5; D gene ambiguous. The germline V gene encodes CDR1 DFQATT and CDR2 SNEGSKA (reference sequence). The CDR3 is 11 residues long. Deletions cut 3 bases from V and 6 bases from J, with 6 bases between. The CDR3 bases are TGCAGTGCTAGTGTCGGTCAGCCCCAGCATTTT. Translated, it gives CSASVGQPQHF.

The V call is TRBV23-1, the J call TRBJ2-3; D unclear. TRBV23-1 is placed among ORFs of uncertain function. The CDR3 extends over 15 amino acids. Trimming took off 3 bases at V and 0 bases at J, with 10 bases between the two ends. The CDR3 nucleotides are TGCGCCAGCAGTCATGGAGTACCTAGCACAGATACGCAGTATTTT. Its protein is CASSHGVPSTDTQYF.

This chain uses TRBV11-3 with TRBJ2-7; D not certain. V lost 1 base and J 5 bases, leaving 12 bases between the germline ends. The CDR3 length is 14 residues. Germline assignment: CDR1 SGHNT and CDR2 YENEEA. Here the CDR3 DNA reads TGTGCCAGCAGCTTAGCTTTCAGAACCAACGAGCAGTACTTC. Translating gives CASSLAFRTNEQYF.

Only a few counts were recorded for this clone. The chain uses TRBV5-6 and TRBJ1-1; 9 nucleotides line up with TRBD1. This CDR3 has 15 residues. Trimming took 1 base from V and 4 from J; bases not matched to a gene: 5. Germline CDR1 and CDR2: SGHDT and YYEEEE. CDR3 nucleotides: TGTGCCAGCAGCTTGTTCCCGACAGGGGGCACTGAAGCTTTCTTT. It is translated as CASSLFPTGGTEAFF. Using reference TRBV5-6 and TRBJ1-1 for the parts outside the CDR3, the full variable domain is DAGVTQSPTHLIKTRGQQVTLRCSPKSGHDTVSWYQQALGQGPQFIFQYYEEEERQRGNFPDRFSGHQFPNYSSELNVNALLLGDSALYLCASSLFPTGGTEAFFGQGTRLTVV.

CDR3 amino acids: CATSRQQGFDYGYTF. In DNA, the CDR3 is TGTGCCACCAGCAGACAACAGGGTTTTGACTATGGCTACACCTTC. The V and J genes are TRBV15 and TRBJ1-2, with a tentative D call TRBD1 (6 bases). Germline V gene lookup returns CDR1 LNHNV and CDR2 YYDKDF (reference sequence). Trimming cost V 2 bases and J 3 bases, with 13 bases left between them. This CDR3 region has 15 residues.

The chain links TRBV9 to TRBJ1-1; no clear D. Germline CDR1 is SGDLS and CDR2 is YYNGEE. The CDR3 is 14 amino acids. With 4 bases removed from V and 1 base from J, the gap between germline ends came to 11 bases. The CDR3 reads CASSPGGSNTEAFF. The CDR3 DNA is TGTGCCAGCAGCCCGGGTGGGTCGAACACTGAAGCTTTCTTT.

This chain connects TRBV4-2 to TRBJ1-2; D unresolved. The CDR3 sequence is 15 residues long. Deletions cut 4 bases from V and 1 base from J, with 13 bases between. Germline CDR1 and CDR2: LGHNA and YNFKEQ. CDR3 in DNA: TGTGCCAGCAGCCCCCTGGACTGGCTTAACTATGGCTACACCTTC. This gives the protein CASSPLDWLNYGYTF.

The gene calls are TRBV28 and TRBJ2-3, with D possibly being TRBD1 (6 bases). Germline V lookup: CDR1 MDHEN, CDR2 SYDVKM. The CDR3 spans 14 residues. Trimming took 8 bases from V and 5 from J, leaving 17 bases between them. The CDR3: CASFGQRWGDTQYF. The CDR3 DNA is TGTGCCAGCTTTGGACAGAGGTGGGGAGATACGCAGTATTTT.

The J gene is TRBJ1-1, the V gene TRBV27; 9 bases align to TRBD1. Per the germline V gene, CDR1 is MNHEY and CDR2 is SMNVEV (reference sequence). The CDR3 has 13 residues. V lost 6 bases and J lost 10; bases outside the gene matches: 9. The CDR3 DNA follows: TGTGCCAGCAGCCTGGACAGGGGAGTATTAGCTTTCTTT. This translates into CASSLDRGVLAFF.

V gene TRBV5-1 combines with J gene TRBJ2-1; 11 bases align to TRBD2. J lost 4 bases, V lost 3 bases, and 9 bases had no gene match. This CDR3 spans 17 amino acids. Germline V gene data show CDR1 as SGHRS and CDR2 as YFSETQ. The DNA for the CDR3 is TGCGCCAGCAGCTCCCTTGTAGCGGGAGGGTCTTACAATGAGCAGTTCTTC. Its protein product is CASSSLVAGGSYNEQFF.

The chain has TRBV4-1 and TRBJ1-5; tentatively, D is TRBD1 (6 bases). The CDR3 is made up of 15 amino acids. Germline CDR1 MGHRA, CDR2 YSYEKL. Trimming left V 3 bases short and J 4 bases short, with 13 bases between. CDR3 in amino acids: CASSHDGQPNQPQHF. The CDR3 DNA sequence: TGCGCCAGCAGCCACGATGGACAGCCGAATCAGCCCCAGCATTTT.

This sequence joins TRBV6-4 and TRBJ2-3, with 9 bases lining up with TRBD1. The ends lost 2 bases at V and 14 bases at J; junction bases unmatched: 5. The CDR3 is 12 residues long. Germline-derived CDR1 and CDR2 are MRHNA and SNTAGT. CDR3 coding DNA: TGTGCCAGCAGTGACCTCCGGGACAGGGTGTATTTT. It codes for CASSDLRDRVYF.

The chain links TRBV9 to TRBJ1-5, with D unclear. Deletions cut 1 base from V and 7 bases from J, with 9 bases between. Germline CDR1 SGDLS, CDR2 YYNGEE. This CDR3 spans 13 amino acids. CDR3 sequence (DNA): TGTGCCAGCAGCGTAACCGGGAGGCAGCCCCAGCATTTT. Protein product: CASSVTGRQPQHF.

V is TRBV29-1 and J is TRBJ2-1; D may be TRBD2 (6 bases). This CDR3 contains 12 residues. Germline V gene data show CDR1 as SQVTM and CDR2 as ANQGSEA. Trimming took 7 bases from V and 6 from J, leaving 13 bases between them. In nucleotides, the CDR3 is TGCAGCGCTTCGGATAGCGGCAATGAGCAGTTCTTC. Translated: CSASDSGNEQFF.

The CDR3 nucleotides read TGTGCCAGCCGAAGGTGGGGGGATCAGCCCCAGCATTTT. Protein product: CASRRWGDQPQHF. The gene calls are TRBV6-6 and TRBJ1-5; D is perhaps TRBD1 (5 bases). The CDR3 spans 13 residues. The germline CDR1 and CDR2 sequences are MNHNY and SVGAGI (reference sequence). V shed 8 bases and J shed 5 bases, with 13 bases lying between them.